The rows below give T cell receptor beta chains drawn from one sample of a study of shared clonotypes between healthy human individuals. The protocol was immunoSEQ multiplex PCR, while the TCRdb copy is restricted to in-frame clones and leaves out a portion. The table lists 2,100,000 or so clones, approximately 95% of them singletons. The sequencing sample was made of naive CD4+ T cells sorted from blood. The origin of the receptors is a man aged 18 to 35 in good health. CDR3s include the opening cysteine and the closing phenylalanine or tryptophan. D genes are given only for firm matches. Where a row states a size, it is once, few, many or the class of an expanded clone; other rows omit it.

cdr3_aa clone_size v_call d_call
CAWSKGGPGELFF NA TRBV30 NA
CASSIIRATEAFF NA TRBV19 NA
CASSKKAGTEGLEQYF NA TRBV5-4 TRBD1
CASSLAGGSDEQFF once TRBV7-9 NA
CASSPGAENNSPLHF once TRBV18 NA
CASSPGLAANTGELFF NA TRBV19 TRBD2
CASSRPNTGITEAFF NA TRBV6-6 NA
CASSVGQGADGYTF NA TRBV9 TRBD1
CASSSQGVGEKLFF NA TRBV7-2 TRBD1
CASSLSGFGFGTEAFF once TRBV5-6 NA
CASSLGYSSPMNTEAFF once TRBV5-1 NA
CASSIISGGFYEQYF NA TRBV19 TRBD2
CASSSLRGLVGYTF NA TRBV6-5 NA
CASKSQGNEKLFF NA TRBV6-6 NA
CASSFQATTEAFF NA TRBV27 NA
CASSLVGLSGNTIYF NA TRBV5-6 NA
CASSSNTGNYEQYF NA TRBV5-1 NA
CASSPENNPTQYF NA TRBV18 NA
CASSLRTLGDTQYF NA TRBV9 NA
CASSITSGSSYNEQFF NA TRBV10-1 TRBD2
CASSQDGAGQYNEQFF NA TRBV4-3 NA
CATSTRTSGRALAGTQYF NA TRBV15 TRBD2
CASSPAGLLETQYF NA TRBV18 TRBD2
CASSFREVGAYEQYF NA TRBV6-5 NA
CASSFTGTGLEKLFF NA TRBV5-1 TRBD1
CASSLLNGGKNTGELFF once TRBV4-1 NA